This T cell receptor beta chain was identified in a study of radiotherapy plus CTLA-4 blockade in lung cancer. Chemo-refractory metastatic non-small-cell lung cancer patients received focal radiation with ipilimumab CTLA-4 blockade. About this clone: What it recognizes is unknown.

Data came from immunoSEQ multiplex PCR; TCRdb stores just in-frame clones and leaves some out. Of about 33,000 clones listed, 80% to 90% were seen once; the top ten hold around 23%. Study-level points and caveats: Researchers report tumor-derived TCR clones expanding in blood after radiotherapy plus ipilimumab. Interferon-beta and early blood T cell clone dynamics reportedly predicted response best.

The sequencing here drew on peripheral blood, taken from a patient treated with radiotherapy plus ipilimumab. The TCR sequence derives from a human donor with non-small cell lung cancer that progressed on radiotherapy plus ipilimumab.

The CDR3 loop reads CASSEILPGSTDTQYF. The CDR3 DNA reads TGTGCCAGCAGCGAGATCCTCCCGGGGAGCACAGATACGCAGTATTTT. The rearrangement joins TRBV13 to TRBJ2-3; D might be TRBD2 (5 bases). The CDR3 length is 16 residues. The V gene's germline CDR1 is PRHDT and CDR2 FYEKMQ (reference sequence). V dropped 5 bases and J dropped 0 bases, with 15 bases sitting between them.